What follows describes a single TCR beta chain. Its antigen is not yet known. Base qualities are not recorded, but no much larger clone differs from it by a single base. The entry originates in a study of T cell responses to AZD1222 COVID-19 vaccine (dated by TCRdb to 2020 to 2023). About the study as a whole: AZD1222 recipients given second doses at about 4 weeks or at about 12 weeks were pooled, since spike-specific TCR depth and breadth were not found to differ between the two schedules. TCR sequencing covered some 250 trial participants: 200 to 210 given two doses of AZD1222 and about 26 given two doses of MenACWY control vaccine. Trial participants were enrolled by age into subgroups of 18-55, 56-69 and 70-plus years, and around 140, 26 and 57 TCR-sequenced participants, respectively, were included in these subgroups.

Results and caveats for the whole study, not just this receptor: Epitopes outside the regions mutated in the B.1.351 and B.1.1.7 variants were reportedly recognized by nearly half of the unique spike-specific TCRs. Participants were mostly white British, with more females than males. The authors suggested clonal diversity may have been underestimated. After two AZD1222 doses, both the breadth and the depth of spike-specific TCRs were significantly higher than at day 0 and than in MenACWY recipients. Conclusions about previously exposed vaccinees are limited, since just six AZD1222 recipients were seropositive for SARS-CoV-2 at baseline. The vaccine-associated CD4 TCRs covered the entire spike protein, and the dominant responses fell in regions 160-218 and 743-854. The 56-69-year group was small, and its depth increase did not reach significance, likely because of low power. Because no day 14 peak-response samples were available, the repertoires could be characterized only after the peak T cell response.

The CDR1 and CDR2 encoded by the germline V gene are SGHAT and FQNNGV. V is cut back by 5 bases and J by 1 base, with 9 bases in the junction unmatched. The CDR3, cysteine through phenylalanine, is 18 amino acids long. Only the CDR3 portion is preserved as DNA: 54 bases, with reading frame beginning at the first base. The CDR3 regions of human TCRbeta chains were analyzed by immunosequencing. The authors' pipeline ran thus. TCRs in the repertoires were matched against a reference library of SARS-CoV-2-specific TCRs that had been generated with the MIRA antigen-specificity platform. Breadth was defined as the fraction of unique TCRs that were SARS-CoV-2-associated, and depth was defined as the fraction of total T cells that were SARS-CoV-2-associated. Using the MIRA data, each spike-specific TCR was mapped to the spike region that the TCR reacts to and placed in a CD4 or CD8 class. Log10-transformed breadth and depth values were compared by one-way ANOVA with Sidak's multiple comparisons tests. What TCRdb holds here is the immuneACCESS table cut down to in-frame rearrangements. Part of the clones is not present; checked against another copy, under half of the missing clones reflect an unresolved V gene, and the others are unexplained. The DNA gave D and trimming, while V, J and clone size come from that table. The sample table holds 110,000 to 150,000 clones, of which roughly 90% were seen once. The top ten clonotypes cover roughly 3.7% of the sample.

What this sample's time point label stands for: baseline before first vaccination. The vaccinee samples were drawn from two UK trials, COV001 and COV002, one of which was a single-blind randomized controlled phase 2/3 trial testing AZD1222 (ChAdOx1 nCoV-19) in healthy adults. For TCRbeta chain sequencing, PBMC samples were collected from trial participants at day 0 and at day 28 after the second dose. Sequenced here: peripheral blood, sampled on day 0 of AZD1222 vaccination. The sequence was obtained from an adult in good health. This sequence uses TRBV11-2 and TRBJ2-6, and 9 junctional nucleotides match TRBD1. Here the CDR3 is given as CASSHTRDRVSGANVLTF. The DNA reads TGTGCCAGCAGCCACACCCGGGACAGGGTTTCTGGGGCCAACGTCCTGACTTTC.